The rows below give T cell receptor beta chains drawn from one sample of a study of breast tumors, draining lymph nodes, adjacent tissues. A single record per CDR3 protein comes from TCRdb applying MiXCR to the multiplex PCR reads. The data contain 290,000 or so distinct CDR3 sequences, more than 30% of them seen just once; the ten biggest clones take up more than 0.85%. Sequencing was performed on axillary lymph node tissue. Every receptor here comes from a female donor with breast cancer. Some clones in this sample may be carry-over from other donors' samples. The conserved cysteine and the conserved F or W are not part of the CDR3 here.

TRBJ1-6 TRBV10-2 ASSYRLRGPNSPLH
TRBJ1-6 TRBV28 ASRQTGTGNSPLH
TRBJ2-3 TRBV4-1 ASSQDSAGGGVTDTQY
TRBJ2-5 TRBV5-1 ASSPRQRKETQY
TRBJ2-3 TRBV4-3 ASSQDAGDLRDTQY
TRBJ2-3 TRBV6-5 ASSYSAAYVTDTQY
TRBJ2-1 TRBV6-1 ASSVSGTSGSWGSYNEQF
TRBJ2-5 TRBV5-6 ASSPLAGWKETQY
TRBJ1-2 TRBV24-1 ATSGISGSGYT
TRBJ2-3 TRBV4-1 ASSHVRQGGTDTQY
TRBJ2-3 TRBV7-9 ASSLASTDTQY
TRBJ2-7 TRBV7-8 ASSPLSTGPSSYEQY
TRBJ2-1 TRBV28 ASSLLQGRQF
TRBJ2-3 TRBV7-9 ASSSERDGYTDTQY
TRBJ2-3 TRBV12-3/TRBV12-4 ASSLDPTDTQY
TRBJ2-5 TRBV11-3 ASSRHPTSDGETQY
TRBJ2-5 TRBV20-1 SAREVQGAETQY
TRBJ2-5 TRBV11-1 ASRLSDTQY
TRBJ2-5 TRBV20-1 SITGREVWETQY